One sample yielded the 13 T cell receptor beta chains listed below, sequenced in a study of blood T cell repertoires in COVID-19. The repertoire was sequenced with immunoSEQ multiplex PCR; TCRdb's copy has only in-frame clones and lacks some. The sample has just over 25,000 clones, around 90% seen once. Sample: peripheral blood. The receptor source for this set is a man aged 65-85 years with acute or convalescent COVID-19.

This sequence joins TRBV28 and TRBJ1-1; 11 bases line up with TRBD1. This CDR3 has 16 amino acids. Germline V gives CDR1 MDHEN, CDR2 SYDVKM. Germline trimming cut 6 bases from V and 3 bases from J; bases unmatched to any gene: 9. This CDR3 is CASRRDPGQGDTEAFF. CDR3 coding DNA: TGTGCCAGCAGGCGCGATCCGGGACAGGGGGACACTGAAGCTTTCTTT. The full variable domain, completed using reference TRBV28 and TRBJ1-1, is DVKVTQSSRYLVKRTGEKVFLECVQDMDHENMFWYRQDPGLGLRLIYFSYDVKMKEKGDIPEGYSVSREKKERFSLILESASTNQTSMYLCASRRDPGQGDTEAFFGQGTRLTVV.

The V call is TRBV9, the J call TRBJ1-5; D not certain. The V gene's germline CDR1 is SGDLS and CDR2 YYNGEE. This CDR3 contains 13 residues. V gave up 5 bases and J gave up 7 bases, with 13 bases separating them. The CDR3, as DNA: TGTGCCAGCAGTCGCACTGCGATACAGCCCCAGCATTTT. Translating gives CASSRTAIQPQHF.

The rearrangement uses TRBV7-9 and TRBJ2-7, with 10 bases lining up with TRBD2. The V and J ends lost 4 bases and 2 bases, in that order; junction bases with no gene match: 5. This CDR3 contains 15 residues. Germline V gives CDR1 SEHNR, CDR2 FQNEAQ (reference sequence). CDR3 sequence: CASSYSSGRTYEQYF. Here the CDR3 DNA reads TGTGCCAGCAGCTACAGTAGCGGGAGGACCTACGAGCAGTACTTC.

The chain has TRBV9 and TRBJ2-1; D unresolved. This CDR3 is built from 12 residues. The V gene lost 4 bases and the J gene lost 5 bases, with 7 bases spanning the gap. From germline, CDR1 is SGDLS and CDR2 YYNGEE. CDR3 region: CASSYRNNEQFF. The CDR3 DNA reads TGTGCCAGCAGCTACAGAAACAATGAGCAGTTCTTC.

V usage is TRBV6-5 and J usage is TRBJ2-2, with 7 bases that match TRBD1. V lost 6 bases to trimming and J lost 2 bases; unmatched junction nucleotides: 6. CDR3 length: 15 residues. CDR1 is MNHEY, CDR2 SVGAGI, per germline. The CDR3 nucleotides are TGTGCCAGCAGGGGCAGGGGGATTAACACCGGGGAGCTGTTTTTT. Its translation: CASRGRGINTGELFF.

CDR3 sequence reads: CASRGQGPVQHF. The DNA for the CDR3 is TGTGCCAGCAGAGGACAGGGGCCGGTCCAGCATTTT. V is TRBV6-5 and J is TRBJ1-5; 9 bases align to TRBD1. This CDR3 has 12 residues. Germline V gene lookup returns CDR1 MNHEY and CDR2 SVGAGI. The ends lost 6 bases at V and 12 bases at J; junction bases unmatched: 6.

V is TRBV5-1 and J is TRBJ2-1, with D possibly being TRBD2 (5 bases). V was clipped by 4 bases and J by 3 bases, with 17 bases between them. Germline-derived CDR1 and CDR2 are SGHRS and YFSETQ. The CDR3 is 16 amino acids. The CDR3 sequence: CASSPLERRGYNEQFF. CDR3 coding DNA: TGCGCCAGCAGCCCTTTAGAGCGACGGGGCTACAATGAGCAGTTCTTC.

This chain joins TRBV12-3 or TRBV12-4 and TRBJ2-7, with TRBD1 as a possible D gene (6 bases). CDR3 length equals 12 residues. Trimming cost V 1 base and J 12 bases, with 13 bases left between them. CDR3 bases: TGTGCCAGCAGTTTAGAGGGCAGGGGCAGGTACTTC. Its protein is CASSLEGRGRYF.

This clone appeared once. This chain links TRBV9 with TRBJ1-1; the match to TRBD1 covers 9 bases. The CDR3 is 14 amino acids. After removal of 0 bases from V and 5 bases from J, the junction contained 2 bases not matched to a gene. Germline V gene lookup returns CDR1 SGDLS and CDR2 YYNGEE. The CDR3 spells CASSVVDRGTEAFF. The CDR3 nucleotides read TGTGCCAGCAGCGTAGTAGACAGGGGGACTGAAGCTTTCTTT.

This clone was counted once. The rearrangement joins TRBV6-6 to TRBJ1-1; possibly TRBD1 for D (5 bases). In germline, CDR1 is MNHNY, CDR2 SVGAGI (reference sequence). V lost 6 bases and J 3 bases, leaving 11 bases between the germline ends. The CDR3 consists of 13 residues. The DNA of the CDR3 is TGTGCCAGCAGGCGGGGGGGGGACACTGAAGCTTTCTTT. Its translation is CASRRGGDTEAFF.

The rearrangement links TRBV24-1 to TRBJ2-1; D uncertain. Germline assignment: CDR1 KGHDR and CDR2 SFDVKD. V was cut by 3 bases and J by 0 bases, with 8 bases left in between. The CDR3 sequence is 15 residues long. CDR3 protein: CATSDAHGSYNEQFF. The CDR3 nucleotides read TGTGCCACCAGTGATGCCCACGGCTCCTACAATGAGCAGTTCTTC.

The genes are TRBV6-2 or TRBV6-3 and TRBJ2-3; D is uncertain. The CDR3 runs to 14 residues. CDR1 is MNHEY and CDR2 is SVGEGT in the germline V gene. The ends were cut back, 2 bases at V and 6 bases at J, with 12 bases in the middle. In DNA, the CDR3 is TGTGCCAGCAGTTACGACCAGGCTGCGGATACGCAGTATTTT. This encodes CASSYDQAADTQYF.

The chain has TRBV19 and TRBJ2-7, with D possibly TRBD1 on 5 matching bases. The CDR3 is 15 residues long. Germline assignment: CDR1 LNHDA and CDR2 SQIVND (reference sequence). The ends were cut back, 1 base at V and 2 bases at J, with 12 bases in the middle. DNA for the CDR3: TGTGCCAGTAGTATAGTAGCAGGGAAGGCCTACGAGCAGTACTTC. Protein: CASSIVAGKAYEQYF.